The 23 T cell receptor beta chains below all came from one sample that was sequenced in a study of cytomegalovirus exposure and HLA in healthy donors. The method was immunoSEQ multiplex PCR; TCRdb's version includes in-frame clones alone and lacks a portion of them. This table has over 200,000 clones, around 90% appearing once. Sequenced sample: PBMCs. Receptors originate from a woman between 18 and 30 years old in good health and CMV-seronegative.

The CDR3 sequence: CASSFKDRAQTGELFF. The CDR3 nucleotides are TGTGCCAGCAGCTTTAAGGACAGGGCCCAAACCGGGGAGCTGTTTTTT. The rearrangement uses TRBV7-6 and TRBJ2-2, with 8 positions matching TRBD1. Looked up from germline, CDR1 is SGHVS and CDR2 is FNYEAQ. Trimming removed 3 bases from V and 5 bases from J; junction bases left unmatched: 8. This CDR3 spans 16 amino acids.

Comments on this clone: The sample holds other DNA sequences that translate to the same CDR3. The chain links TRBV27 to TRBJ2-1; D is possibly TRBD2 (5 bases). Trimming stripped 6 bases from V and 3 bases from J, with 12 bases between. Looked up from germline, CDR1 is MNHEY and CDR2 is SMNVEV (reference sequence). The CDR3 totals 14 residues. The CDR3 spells CASSRDRGYNEQFF. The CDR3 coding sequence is TGTGCCAGCAGCCGGGATCGGGGCTACAATGAGCAGTTCTTC.

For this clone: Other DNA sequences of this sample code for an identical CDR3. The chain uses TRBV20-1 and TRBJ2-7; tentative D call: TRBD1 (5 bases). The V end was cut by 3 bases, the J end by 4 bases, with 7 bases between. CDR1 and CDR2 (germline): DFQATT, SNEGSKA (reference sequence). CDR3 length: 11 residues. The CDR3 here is CSARTAYEQYF. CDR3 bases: TGCAGTGCTAGGACAGCTTACGAGCAGTACTTC.

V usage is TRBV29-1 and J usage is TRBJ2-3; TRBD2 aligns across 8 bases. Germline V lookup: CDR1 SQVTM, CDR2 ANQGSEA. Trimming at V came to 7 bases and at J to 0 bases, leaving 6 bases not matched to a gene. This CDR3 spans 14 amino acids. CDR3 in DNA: TGCAGCGGGCGGACTAGCCGGAGCACAGATACGCAGTATTTT. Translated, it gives CSGRTSRSTDTQYF.

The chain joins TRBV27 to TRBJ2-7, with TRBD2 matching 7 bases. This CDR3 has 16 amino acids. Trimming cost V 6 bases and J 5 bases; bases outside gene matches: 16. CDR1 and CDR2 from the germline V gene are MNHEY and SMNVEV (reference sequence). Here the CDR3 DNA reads TGTGCCAGCAGAAGTAGCTGGGGCGGGAGTACCCACGAGCAGTACTTC. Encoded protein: CASRSSWGGSTHEQYF.

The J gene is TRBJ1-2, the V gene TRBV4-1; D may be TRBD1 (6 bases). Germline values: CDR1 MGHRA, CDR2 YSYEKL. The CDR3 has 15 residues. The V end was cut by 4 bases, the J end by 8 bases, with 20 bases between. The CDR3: CASSPVGGAGVGYTF. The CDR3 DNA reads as TGCGCCAGCAGCCCCGTCGGGGGGGCGGGAGTAGGCTACACCTTC.

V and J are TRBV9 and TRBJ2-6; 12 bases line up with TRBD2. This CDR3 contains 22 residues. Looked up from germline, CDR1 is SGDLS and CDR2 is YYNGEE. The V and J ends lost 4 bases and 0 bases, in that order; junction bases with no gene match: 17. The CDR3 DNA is TGTGCCAGCAGCCCCCTCGGACTAGCGGGACTCAGGGATCTCTCTGGGGCCAACGTCCTGACTTTC. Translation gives CASSPLGLAGLRDLSGANVLTF.

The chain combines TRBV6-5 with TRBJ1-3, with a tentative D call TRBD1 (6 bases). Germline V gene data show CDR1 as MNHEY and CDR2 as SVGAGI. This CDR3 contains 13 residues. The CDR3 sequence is CAIVRGAGNTIYF. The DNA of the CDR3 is TGTGCGATTGTCAGGGGAGCTGGAAACACCATATATTTT.

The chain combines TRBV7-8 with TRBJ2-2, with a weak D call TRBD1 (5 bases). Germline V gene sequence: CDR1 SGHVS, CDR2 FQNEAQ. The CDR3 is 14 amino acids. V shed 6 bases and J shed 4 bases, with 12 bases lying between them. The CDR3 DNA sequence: TGTGCCAGCAGACTACAGGAACGCACCGGGGAGCTGTTTTTT. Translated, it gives CASRLQERTGELFF.

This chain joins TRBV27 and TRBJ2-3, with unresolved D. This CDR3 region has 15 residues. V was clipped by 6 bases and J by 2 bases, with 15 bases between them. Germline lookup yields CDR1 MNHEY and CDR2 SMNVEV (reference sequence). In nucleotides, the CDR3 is TGTGCCAGCAGAGAACATGGTGTTTTCACAGATACGCAGTATTTT. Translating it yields CASREHGVFTDTQYF.

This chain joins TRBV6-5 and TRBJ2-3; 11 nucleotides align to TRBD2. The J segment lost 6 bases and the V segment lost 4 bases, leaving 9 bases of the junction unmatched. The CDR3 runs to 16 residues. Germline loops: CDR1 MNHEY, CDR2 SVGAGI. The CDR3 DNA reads TGTGCCAGCAGTTCTACTAGCGGGAGAGGATTGGATACGCAGTATTTT. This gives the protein CASSSTSGRGLDTQYF.

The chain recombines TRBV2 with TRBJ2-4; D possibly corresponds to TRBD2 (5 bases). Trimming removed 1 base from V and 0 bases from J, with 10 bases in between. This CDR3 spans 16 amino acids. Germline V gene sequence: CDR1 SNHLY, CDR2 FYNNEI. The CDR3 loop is CASSEGLLLAKNIQYF. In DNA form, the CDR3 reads TGTGCCAGCAGTGAAGGACTACTACTAGCCAAAAACATTCAGTACTTC.

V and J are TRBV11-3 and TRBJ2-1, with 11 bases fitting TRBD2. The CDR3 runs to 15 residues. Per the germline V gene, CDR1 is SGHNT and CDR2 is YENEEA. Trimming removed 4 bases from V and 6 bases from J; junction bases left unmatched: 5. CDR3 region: CASSSTSGSGNEQFF. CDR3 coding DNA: TGTGCCAGCAGCTCTACTAGCGGGAGCGGCAATGAGCAGTTCTTC.

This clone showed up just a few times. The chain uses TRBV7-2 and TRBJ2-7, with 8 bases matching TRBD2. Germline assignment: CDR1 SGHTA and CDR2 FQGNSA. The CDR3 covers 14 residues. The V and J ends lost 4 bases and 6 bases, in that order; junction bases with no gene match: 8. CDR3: CASSSRAGVGEQYF. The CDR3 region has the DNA TGTGCCAGCAGCTCCCGAGCGGGAGTAGGCGAGCAGTACTTC.

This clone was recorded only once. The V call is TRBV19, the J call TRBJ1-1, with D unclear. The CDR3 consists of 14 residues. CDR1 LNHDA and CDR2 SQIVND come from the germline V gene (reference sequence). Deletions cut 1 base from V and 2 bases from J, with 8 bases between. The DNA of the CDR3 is TGTGCCAGTAGTATAGGTACTCTCAACACTGAAGCTTTCTTT. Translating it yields CASSIGTLNTEAFF. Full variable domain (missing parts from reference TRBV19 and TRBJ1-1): DGGITQSPKYLFRKEGQNVTLSCEQNLNHDAMYWYRQDPGQGLRLIYYSQIVNDFQKGDIAEGYSVSREKKESFPLTVTSAQKNPTAFYLCASSIGTLNTEAFFGQGTRLTVV.

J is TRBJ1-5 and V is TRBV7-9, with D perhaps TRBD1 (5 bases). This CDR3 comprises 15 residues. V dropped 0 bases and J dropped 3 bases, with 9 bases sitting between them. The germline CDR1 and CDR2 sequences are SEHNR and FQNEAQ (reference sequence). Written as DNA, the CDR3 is TGTGCCAGCAGCTTAGCGGTAGGGGACAATCAGCCCCAGCATTTT. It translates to CASSLAVGDNQPQHF.

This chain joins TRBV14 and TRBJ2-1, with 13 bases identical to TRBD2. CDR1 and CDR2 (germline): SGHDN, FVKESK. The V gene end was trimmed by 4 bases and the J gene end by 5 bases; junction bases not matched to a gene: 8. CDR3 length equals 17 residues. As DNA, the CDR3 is TGTGCCAGCAGCCCCAAGAAACTAGCGGGAGGGAACAATGAGCAGTTCTTC. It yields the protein CASSPKKLAGGNNEQFF.

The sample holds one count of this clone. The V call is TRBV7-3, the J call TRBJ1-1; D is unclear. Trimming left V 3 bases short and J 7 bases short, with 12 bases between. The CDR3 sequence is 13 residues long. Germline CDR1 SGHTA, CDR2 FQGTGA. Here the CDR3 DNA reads TGTGCCAGCAGCTTCGCGGGATTTAGTGAAGCTTTCTTT. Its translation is CASSFAGFSEAFF.

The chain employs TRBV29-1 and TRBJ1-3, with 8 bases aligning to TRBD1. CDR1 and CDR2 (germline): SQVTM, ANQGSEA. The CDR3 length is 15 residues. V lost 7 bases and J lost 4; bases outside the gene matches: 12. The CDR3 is CSARSGQGSGNTIYF. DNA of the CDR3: TGCAGCGCCCGATCCGGACAGGGCTCCGGAAACACCATATATTTT.

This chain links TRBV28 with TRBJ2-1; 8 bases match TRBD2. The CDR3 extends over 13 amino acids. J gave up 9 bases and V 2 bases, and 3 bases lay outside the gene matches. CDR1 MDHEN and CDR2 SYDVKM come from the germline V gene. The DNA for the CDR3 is TGTGCCAGCAGTTTAGTACTAGCGGCTGAGCAGTTCTTC. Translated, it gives CASSLVLAAEQFF.

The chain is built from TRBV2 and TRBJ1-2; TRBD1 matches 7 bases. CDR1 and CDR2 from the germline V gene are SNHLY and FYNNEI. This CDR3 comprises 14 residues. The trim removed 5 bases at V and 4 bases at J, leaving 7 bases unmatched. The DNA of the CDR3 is TGTGCCAGCAGTAAGACAGGGATGACCTATGGCTACACCTTC. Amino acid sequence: CASSKTGMTYGYTF.

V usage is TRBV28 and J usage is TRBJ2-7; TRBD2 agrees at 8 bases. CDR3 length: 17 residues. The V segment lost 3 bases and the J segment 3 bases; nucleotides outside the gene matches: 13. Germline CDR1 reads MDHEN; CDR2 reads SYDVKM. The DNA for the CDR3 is TGTGCCAGCAGTTTCCGGGGGGCGGGGGGCCCGCTCTACGAGCAGTACTTC. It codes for CASSFRGAGGPLYEQYF.

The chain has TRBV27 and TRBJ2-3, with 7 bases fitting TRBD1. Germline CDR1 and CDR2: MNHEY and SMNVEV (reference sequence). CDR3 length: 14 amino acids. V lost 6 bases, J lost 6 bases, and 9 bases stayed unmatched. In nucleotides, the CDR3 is TGTGCCAGCAGCACAAGACAGGGTGGGGATACGCAGTATTTT. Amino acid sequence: CASSTRQGGDTQYF.